This T cell receptor (beta chain) was recorded in a study of blood T cell repertoires in COVID-19. Germline V CDR1 and CDR2: SGHNT, YENEEA. V was pared by 2 bases and J by 4 bases, with 9 bases of the junction left unmatched. The CDR3 covers 16 residues. Across about two dozen US areas, participants ranged in age from about 18 to 90 years. Participants' own reports of clinical history determined their cohort assignment. Assay: immunoSEQ multiplex PCR; the TCRdb copy retains only in-frame clones and omits some. The sample carries 200,000 to 250,000 clones, 80% to 90% recorded once. The J gene is TRBJ2-3, the V gene TRBV11-3, with TRBD1 identical over 7 bases. Specimen: PBMCs or T cells enriched from blood (not recorded which). This clonotype was sampled from a woman aged 40 to 50 who had been exposed to COVID-19. The CDR3 DNA is TGTGCCAGCAGCTTAAGCAGGGGGTCGAGGGCAGATACGCAGTATTTT. Translated: CASSLSRGSRADTQYF.